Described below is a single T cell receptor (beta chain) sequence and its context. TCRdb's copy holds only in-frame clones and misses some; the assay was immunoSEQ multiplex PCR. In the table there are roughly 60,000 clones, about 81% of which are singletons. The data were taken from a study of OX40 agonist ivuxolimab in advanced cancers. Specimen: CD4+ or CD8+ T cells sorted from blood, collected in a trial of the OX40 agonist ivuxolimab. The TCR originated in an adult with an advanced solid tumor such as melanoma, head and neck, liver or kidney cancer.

For the CDR3, the DNA is TGTGCCAGCAACCGCAGGGGGACCACAGATACGCAGTATTTT. This encodes CASNRRGTTDTQYF. V is TRBV28 and J is TRBJ2-3, with 7 bases aligning to TRBD1. Germline-derived CDR1 and CDR2 are MDHEN and SYDVKM. The trim removed 7 bases at V and 2 bases at J, leaving 6 bases unmatched. This CDR3 has 14 amino acids.